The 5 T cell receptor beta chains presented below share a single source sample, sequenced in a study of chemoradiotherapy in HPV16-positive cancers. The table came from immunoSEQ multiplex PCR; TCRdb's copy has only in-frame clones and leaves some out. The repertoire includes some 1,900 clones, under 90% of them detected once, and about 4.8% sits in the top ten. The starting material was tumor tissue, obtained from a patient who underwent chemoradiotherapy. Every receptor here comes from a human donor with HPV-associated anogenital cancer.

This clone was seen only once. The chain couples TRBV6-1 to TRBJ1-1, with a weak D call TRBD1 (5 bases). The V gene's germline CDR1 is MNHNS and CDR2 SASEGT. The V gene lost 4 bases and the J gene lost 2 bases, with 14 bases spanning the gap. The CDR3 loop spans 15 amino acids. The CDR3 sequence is CASSARQRINTEAFF. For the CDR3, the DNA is TGTGCCAGCAGTGCACGACAGAGGATCAACACTGAAGCTTTCTTT.

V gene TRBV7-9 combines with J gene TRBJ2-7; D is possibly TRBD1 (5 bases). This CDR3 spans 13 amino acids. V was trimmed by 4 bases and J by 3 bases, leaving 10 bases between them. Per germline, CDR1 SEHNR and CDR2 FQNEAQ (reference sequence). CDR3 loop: CASSSGWNYEQYF. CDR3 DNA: TGTGCCAGCAGCTCAGGGTGGAACTACGAGCAGTACTTC.

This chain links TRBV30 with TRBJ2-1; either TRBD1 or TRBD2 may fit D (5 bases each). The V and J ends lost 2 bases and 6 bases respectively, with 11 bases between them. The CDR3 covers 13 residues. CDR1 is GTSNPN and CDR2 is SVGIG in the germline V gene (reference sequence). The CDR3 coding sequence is TGTGCCTGGAGTATAGGGGCGGGCAATGAGCAGTTCTTC. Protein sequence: CAWSIGAGNEQFF.

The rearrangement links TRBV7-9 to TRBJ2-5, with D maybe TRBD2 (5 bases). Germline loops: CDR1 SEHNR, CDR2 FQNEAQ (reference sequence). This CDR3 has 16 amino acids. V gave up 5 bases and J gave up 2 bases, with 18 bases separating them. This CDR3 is CASSRGPRRGQETQYF. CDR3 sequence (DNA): TGTGCCAGCAGCCGAGGACCCCGGCGCGGGCAAGAGACCCAGTACTTC.

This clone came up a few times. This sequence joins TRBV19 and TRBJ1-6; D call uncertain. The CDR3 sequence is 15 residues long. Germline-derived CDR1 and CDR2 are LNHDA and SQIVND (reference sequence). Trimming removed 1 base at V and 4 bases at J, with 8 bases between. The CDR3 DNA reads TGTGCCAGTAGTATAGGGCAGAGTTATAATTCACCCCTCCACTTT. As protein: CASSIGQSYNSPLHF. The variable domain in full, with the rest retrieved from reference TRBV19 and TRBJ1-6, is DGGITQSPKYLFRKEGQNVTLSCEQNLNHDAMYWYRQDPGQGLRLIYYSQIVNDFQKGDIAEGYSVSREKKESFPLTVTSAQKNPTAFYLCASSIGQSYNSPLHFGNGTRLTVT.